This T cell receptor (beta chain) originates from a study of CD8 T cells in Susac syndrome. V lost 5 bases and J 4 bases, leaving 12 bases between the germline ends. The CDR3 covers 13 residues. TEMRA cells were FACS-enriched, and CD8+ and CD4+ T cells were isolated negatively. RNA was extracted with the RNeasy kit, and a quantity of roughly 0.5 to 1 ug was reverse transcribed using random hexamers. One entry per CDR3 protein results from TCRdb running MiXCR on the immunoSEQ multiplex PCR reads. There are tens of thousands of distinct CDR3 sequences in the sample; roughly nine tenths occur only once, and 0.5% lies in the top ten.

The chain has TRBV12-3 or TRBV12-4 and TRBJ2-7, with D maybe TRBD1 (5 bases). The sample taken for sequencing was CD8+ T cells from PBMCs. This receptor was identified in a human donor with multiple sclerosis. As DNA, the CDR3 is TGTGCCAGCAGTATGGACAATCGGTACGAGCAGTACTTC. It encodes CASSMDNRYEQYF.